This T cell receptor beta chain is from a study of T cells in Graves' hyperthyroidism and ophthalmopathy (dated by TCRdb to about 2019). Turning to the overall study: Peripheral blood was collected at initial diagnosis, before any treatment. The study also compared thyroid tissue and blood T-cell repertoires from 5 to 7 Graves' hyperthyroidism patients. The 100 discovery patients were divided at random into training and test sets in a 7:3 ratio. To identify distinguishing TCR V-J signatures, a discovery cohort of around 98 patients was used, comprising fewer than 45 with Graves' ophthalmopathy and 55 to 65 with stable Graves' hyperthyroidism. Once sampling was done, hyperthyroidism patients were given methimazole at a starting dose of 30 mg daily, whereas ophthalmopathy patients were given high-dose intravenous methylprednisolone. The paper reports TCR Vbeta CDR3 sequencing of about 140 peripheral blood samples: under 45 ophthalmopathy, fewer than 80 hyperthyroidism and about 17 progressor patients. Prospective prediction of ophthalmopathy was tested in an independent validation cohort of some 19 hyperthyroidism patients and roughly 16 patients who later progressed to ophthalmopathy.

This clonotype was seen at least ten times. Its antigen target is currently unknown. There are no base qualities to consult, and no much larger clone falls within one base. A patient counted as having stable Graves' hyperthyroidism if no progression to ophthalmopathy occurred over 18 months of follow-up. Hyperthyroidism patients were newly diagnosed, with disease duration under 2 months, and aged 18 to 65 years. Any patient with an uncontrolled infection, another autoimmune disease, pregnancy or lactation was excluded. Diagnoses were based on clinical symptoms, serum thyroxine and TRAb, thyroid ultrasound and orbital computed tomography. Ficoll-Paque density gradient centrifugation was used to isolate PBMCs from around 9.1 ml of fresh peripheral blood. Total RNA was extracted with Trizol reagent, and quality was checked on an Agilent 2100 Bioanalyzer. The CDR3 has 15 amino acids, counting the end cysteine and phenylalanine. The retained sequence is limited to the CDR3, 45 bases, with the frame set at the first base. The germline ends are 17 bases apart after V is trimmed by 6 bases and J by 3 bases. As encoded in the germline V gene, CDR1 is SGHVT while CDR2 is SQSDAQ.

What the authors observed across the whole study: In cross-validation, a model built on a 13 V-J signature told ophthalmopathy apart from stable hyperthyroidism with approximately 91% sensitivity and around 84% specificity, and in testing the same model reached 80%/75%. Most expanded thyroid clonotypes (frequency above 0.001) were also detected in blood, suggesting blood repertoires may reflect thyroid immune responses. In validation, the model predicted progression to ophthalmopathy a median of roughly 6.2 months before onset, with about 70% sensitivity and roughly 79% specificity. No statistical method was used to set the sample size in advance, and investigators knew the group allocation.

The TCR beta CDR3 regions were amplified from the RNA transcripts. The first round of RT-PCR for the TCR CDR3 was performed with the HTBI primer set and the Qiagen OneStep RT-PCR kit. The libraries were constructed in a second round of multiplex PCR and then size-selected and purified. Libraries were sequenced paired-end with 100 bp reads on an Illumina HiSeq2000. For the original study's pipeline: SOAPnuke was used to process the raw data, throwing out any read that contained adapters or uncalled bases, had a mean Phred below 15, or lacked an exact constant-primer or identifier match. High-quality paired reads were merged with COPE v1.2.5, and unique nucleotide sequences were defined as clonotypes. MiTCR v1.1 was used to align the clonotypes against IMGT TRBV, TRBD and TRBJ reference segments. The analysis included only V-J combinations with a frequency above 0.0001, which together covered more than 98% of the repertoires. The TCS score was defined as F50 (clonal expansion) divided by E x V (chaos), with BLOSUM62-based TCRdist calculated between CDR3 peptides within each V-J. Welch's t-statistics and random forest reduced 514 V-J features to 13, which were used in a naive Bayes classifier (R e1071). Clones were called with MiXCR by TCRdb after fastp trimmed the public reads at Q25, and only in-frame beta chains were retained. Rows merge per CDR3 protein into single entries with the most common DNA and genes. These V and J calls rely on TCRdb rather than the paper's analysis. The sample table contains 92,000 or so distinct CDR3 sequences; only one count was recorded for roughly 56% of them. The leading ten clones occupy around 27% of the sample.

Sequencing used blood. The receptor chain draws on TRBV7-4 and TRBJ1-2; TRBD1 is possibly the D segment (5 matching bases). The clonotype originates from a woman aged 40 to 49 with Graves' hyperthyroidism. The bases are TGTGCCAGCAGATCCAGTCAGGGCCGGCACTATGGCTACACCTTC. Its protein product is CASRSSQGRHYGYTF. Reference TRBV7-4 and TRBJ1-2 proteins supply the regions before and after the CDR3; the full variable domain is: GAGVSQSPRYKVAKRGRDVALRCDSISGHVTLYWYRQTLGQGSEVLTYSQSDAQRDKSGRPSGRFSAERPERSVSTLKIQRTEQGDSAVYLCASRSSQGRHYGYTFGSGTRLTVV.